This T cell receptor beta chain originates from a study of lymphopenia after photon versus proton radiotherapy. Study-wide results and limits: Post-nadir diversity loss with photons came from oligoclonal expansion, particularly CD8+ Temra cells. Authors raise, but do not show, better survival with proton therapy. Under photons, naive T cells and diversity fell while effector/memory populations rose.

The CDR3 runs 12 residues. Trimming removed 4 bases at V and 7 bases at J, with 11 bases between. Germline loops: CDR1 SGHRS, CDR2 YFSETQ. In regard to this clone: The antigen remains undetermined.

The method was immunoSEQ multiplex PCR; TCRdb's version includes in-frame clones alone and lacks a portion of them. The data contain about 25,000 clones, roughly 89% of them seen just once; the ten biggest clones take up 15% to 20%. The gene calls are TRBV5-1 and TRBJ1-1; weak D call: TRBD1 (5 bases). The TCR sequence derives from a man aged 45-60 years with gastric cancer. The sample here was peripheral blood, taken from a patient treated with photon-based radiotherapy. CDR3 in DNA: TGCGCCAGCAGCCGAGACGGGGGTGAAGCTTTCTTT. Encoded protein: CASSRDGGEAFF.